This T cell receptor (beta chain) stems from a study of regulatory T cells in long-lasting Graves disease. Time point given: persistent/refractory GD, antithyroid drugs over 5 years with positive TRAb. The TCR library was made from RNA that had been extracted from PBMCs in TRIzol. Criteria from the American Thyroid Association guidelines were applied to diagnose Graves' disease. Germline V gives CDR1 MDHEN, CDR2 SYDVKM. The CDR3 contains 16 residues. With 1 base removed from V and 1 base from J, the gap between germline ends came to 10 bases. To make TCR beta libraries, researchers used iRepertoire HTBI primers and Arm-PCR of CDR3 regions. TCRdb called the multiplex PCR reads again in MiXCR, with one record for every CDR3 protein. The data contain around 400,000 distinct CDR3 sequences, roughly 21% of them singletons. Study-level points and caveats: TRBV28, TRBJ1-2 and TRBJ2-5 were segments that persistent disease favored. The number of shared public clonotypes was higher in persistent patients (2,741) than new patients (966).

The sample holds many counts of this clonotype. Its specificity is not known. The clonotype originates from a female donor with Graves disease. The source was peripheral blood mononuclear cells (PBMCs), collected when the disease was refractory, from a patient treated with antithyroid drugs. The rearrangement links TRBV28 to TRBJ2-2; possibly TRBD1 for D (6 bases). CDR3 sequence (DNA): TGTGCCAGCAGTTTATTCGGGACACAGAACACCGGGGAGCTGTTTTTT. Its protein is CASSLFGTQNTGELFF.